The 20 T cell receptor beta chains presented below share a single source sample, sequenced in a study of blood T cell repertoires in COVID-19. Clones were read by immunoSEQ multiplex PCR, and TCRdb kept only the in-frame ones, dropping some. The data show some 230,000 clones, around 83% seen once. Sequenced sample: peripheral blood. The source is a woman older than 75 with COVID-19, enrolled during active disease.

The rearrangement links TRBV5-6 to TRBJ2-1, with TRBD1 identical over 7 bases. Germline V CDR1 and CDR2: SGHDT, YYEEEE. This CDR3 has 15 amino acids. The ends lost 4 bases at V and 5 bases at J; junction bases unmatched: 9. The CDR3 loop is CASSTGVFLDNEQFF. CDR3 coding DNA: TGTGCCAGCAGCACAGGGGTTTTTCTGGACAATGAGCAGTTCTTC.

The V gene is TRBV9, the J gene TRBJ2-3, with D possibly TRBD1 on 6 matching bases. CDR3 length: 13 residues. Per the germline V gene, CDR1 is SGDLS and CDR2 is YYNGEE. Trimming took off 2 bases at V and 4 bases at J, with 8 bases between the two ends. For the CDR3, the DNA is TGTGCCAGCAGCGTCTACAGGGCAGATACGCAGTATTTT. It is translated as CASSVYRADTQYF.

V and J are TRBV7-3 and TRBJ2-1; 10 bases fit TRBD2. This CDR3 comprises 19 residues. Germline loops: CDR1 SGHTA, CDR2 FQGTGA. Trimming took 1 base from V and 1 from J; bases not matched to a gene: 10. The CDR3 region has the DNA TGTGCCAGCAGCTTAAGGGGGAGCGGGAGGGCCGGTTCCTACAATGAGCAGTTCTTC. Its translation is CASSLRGSGRAGSYNEQFF. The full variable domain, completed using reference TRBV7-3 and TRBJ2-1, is GAGVSQTPSNKVTEKGKYVELRCDPISGHTALYWYRQSLGQGPEFLIYFQGTGAADDSGLPNDRFFAVRPEGSVSTLKIQRTERGDSAVYLCASSLRGSGRAGSYNEQFFGPGTRLTVL.

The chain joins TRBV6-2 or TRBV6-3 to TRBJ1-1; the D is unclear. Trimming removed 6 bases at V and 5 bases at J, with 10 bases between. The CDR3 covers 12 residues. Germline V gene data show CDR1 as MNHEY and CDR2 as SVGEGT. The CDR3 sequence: CASSLTGTEAFF. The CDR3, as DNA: TGTGCCAGCAGCTTGACGGGGACTGAAGCTTTCTTT.

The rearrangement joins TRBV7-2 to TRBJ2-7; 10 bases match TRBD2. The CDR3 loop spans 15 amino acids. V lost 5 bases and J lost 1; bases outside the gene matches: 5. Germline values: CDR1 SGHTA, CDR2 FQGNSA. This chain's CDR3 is CASSPGLAHSYEQYF. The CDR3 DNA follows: TGTGCCAGCAGCCCGGGACTAGCGCATTCCTACGAGCAGTACTTC.

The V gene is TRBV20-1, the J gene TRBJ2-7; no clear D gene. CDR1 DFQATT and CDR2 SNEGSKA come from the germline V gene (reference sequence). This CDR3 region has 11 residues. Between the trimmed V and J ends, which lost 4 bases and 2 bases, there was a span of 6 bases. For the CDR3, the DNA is TGCAGTGCTAAACTGACCTACGAGCAGTACTTC. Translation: CSAKLTYEQYF.

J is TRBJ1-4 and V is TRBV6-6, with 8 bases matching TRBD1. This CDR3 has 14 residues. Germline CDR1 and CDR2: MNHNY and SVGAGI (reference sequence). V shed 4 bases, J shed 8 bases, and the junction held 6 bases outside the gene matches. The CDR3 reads CASSFGQGLEKLFF. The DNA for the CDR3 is TGTGCCAGCAGTTTCGGACAGGGCTTGGAAAAACTGTTTTTT.

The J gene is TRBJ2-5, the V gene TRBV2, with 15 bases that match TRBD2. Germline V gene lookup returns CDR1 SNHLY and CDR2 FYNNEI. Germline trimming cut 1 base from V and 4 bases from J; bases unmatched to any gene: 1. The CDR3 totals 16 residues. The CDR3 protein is CASSEGTSGGGETQYF. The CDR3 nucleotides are TGTGCCAGCAGTGAAGGGACTAGCGGGGGGGGAGAGACCCAGTACTTC.

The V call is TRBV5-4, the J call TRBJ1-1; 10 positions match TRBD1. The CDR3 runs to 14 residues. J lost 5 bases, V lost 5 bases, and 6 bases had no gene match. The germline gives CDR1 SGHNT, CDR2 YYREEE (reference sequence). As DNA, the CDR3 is TGTGCCAGCAGGAGGGACAGGGGAAGGACTGAAGCTTTCTTT. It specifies CASRRDRGRTEAFF. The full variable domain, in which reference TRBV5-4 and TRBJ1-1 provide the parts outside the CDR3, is ETGVTQSPTHLIKTRGQQVTLRCSSQSGHNTVSWYQQALGQGPQFIFQYYREEENGRGNFPPRFSGLQFPNYSSELNVNALELDDSALYLCASRRDRGRTEAFFGQGTRLTVV.

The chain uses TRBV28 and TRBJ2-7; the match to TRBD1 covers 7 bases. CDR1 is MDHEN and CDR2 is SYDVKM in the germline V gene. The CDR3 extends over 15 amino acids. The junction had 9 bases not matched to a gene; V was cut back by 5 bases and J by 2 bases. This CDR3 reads CASSPTGAPPYEQYF. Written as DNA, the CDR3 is TGTGCCAGCAGTCCCACAGGGGCCCCCCCCTACGAGCAGTACTTC.

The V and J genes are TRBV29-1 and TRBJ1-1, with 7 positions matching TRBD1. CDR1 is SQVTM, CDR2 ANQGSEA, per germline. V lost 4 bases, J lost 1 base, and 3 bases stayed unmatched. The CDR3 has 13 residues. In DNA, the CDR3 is TGCAGCGTTGTTGGGACAGCGAACACTGAAGCTTTCTTT. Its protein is CSVVGTANTEAFF.

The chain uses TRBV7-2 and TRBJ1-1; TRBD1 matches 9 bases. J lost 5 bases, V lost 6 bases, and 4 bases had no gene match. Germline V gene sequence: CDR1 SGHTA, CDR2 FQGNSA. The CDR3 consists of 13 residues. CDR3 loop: CASRMTGGTEAFF. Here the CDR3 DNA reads TGTGCCAGCAGAATGACAGGGGGGACTGAAGCTTTCTTT.

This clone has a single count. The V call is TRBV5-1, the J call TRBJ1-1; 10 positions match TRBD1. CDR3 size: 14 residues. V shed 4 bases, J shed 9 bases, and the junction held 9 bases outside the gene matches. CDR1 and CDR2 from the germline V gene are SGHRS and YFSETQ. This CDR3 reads CASSREGQGSQAFF. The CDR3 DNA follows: TGCGCCAGCAGCCGGGAGGGACAGGGGAGTCAAGCTTTCTTT.

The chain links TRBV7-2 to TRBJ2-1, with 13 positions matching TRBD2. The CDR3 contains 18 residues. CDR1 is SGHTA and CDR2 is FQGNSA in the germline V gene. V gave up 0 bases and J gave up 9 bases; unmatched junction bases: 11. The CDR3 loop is CASSLALGLAGRGGEQFF. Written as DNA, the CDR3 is TGTGCCAGCAGCTTAGCGCTGGGACTAGCGGGGAGGGGCGGTGAGCAGTTCTTC.

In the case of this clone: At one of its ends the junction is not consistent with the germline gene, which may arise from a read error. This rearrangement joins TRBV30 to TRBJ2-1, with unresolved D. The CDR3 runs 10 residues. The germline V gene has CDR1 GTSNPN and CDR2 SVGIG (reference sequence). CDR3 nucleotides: TGTGCCTGGAGTGTTAGCCGTCTGGTCTTC. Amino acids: CAWSVSRLVF. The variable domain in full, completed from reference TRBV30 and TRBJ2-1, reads SQTIHQWPATLVQPVGSPLSLECTVEGTSNPNLYWYRQAAGRGLQLLFYSVGIGQISSEVPQNLSASRPQDRQFILSSKKLLLSDSGFYLCAWSVSRLVFGPGTRLTVL.

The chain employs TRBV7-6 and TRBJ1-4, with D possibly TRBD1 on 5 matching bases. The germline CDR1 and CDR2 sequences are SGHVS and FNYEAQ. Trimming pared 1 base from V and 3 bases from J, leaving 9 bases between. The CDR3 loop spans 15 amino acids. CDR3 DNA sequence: TGTGCCAGCAGCTTAGGGGTCAGGGCTAATGAAAAACTGTTTTTT. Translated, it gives CASSLGVRANEKLFF.

Here the CDR3 DNA reads TGCAGCGTTGGAAGCCAAAATGAGCAGTTCTTC. This sequence encodes CSVGSQNEQFF. The chain uses TRBV29-1 and TRBJ2-1; D remains unclear. CDR3 length: 11 amino acids. From germline, CDR1 is SQVTM and CDR2 ANQGSEA. The V end was cut by 4 bases, the J end by 7 bases, with 8 bases between.

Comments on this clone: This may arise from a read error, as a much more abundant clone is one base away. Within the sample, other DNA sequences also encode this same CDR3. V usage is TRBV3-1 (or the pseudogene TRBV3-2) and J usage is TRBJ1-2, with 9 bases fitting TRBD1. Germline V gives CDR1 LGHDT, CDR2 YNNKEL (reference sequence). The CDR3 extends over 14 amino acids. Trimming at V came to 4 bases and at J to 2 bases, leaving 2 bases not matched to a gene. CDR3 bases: TGTGCCAGCAGCCGGGACAGGGCGAACTATGGCTACACCTTC. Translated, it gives CASSRDRANYGYTF.

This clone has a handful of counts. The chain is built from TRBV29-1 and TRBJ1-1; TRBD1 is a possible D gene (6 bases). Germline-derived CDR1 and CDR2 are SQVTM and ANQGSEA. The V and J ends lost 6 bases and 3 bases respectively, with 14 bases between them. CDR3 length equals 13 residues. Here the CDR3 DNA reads TGCAGCGTCTACAGGGAGGGGTACACTGAAGCTTTCTTT. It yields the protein CSVYREGYTEAFF.

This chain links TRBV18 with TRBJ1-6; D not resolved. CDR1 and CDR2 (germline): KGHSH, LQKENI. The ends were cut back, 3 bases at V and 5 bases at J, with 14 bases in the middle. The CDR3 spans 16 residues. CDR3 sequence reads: CASSPYREGNNSPLHF. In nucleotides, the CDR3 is TGTGCCAGCTCACCCTACCGGGAGGGAAATAATTCACCCCTCCACTTT.